These T cell receptor beta chains were read from a single sample in a study of T cell repertoires in cytomegalovirus infection. Which antigens these TCRs recognize remains unknown. TCRdb analysed the reads with MiXCR anew, one entry per CDR3 protein. The data show hundreds of thousands of distinct CDR3 sequences, about 39% seen once. The sequencing used cultured PBMCs, collected from culture after CMV antigen stimulation. These receptors all come from a human donor in good health (CMV status not recorded). Some clones in this sample may be carry-over from other donors' samples. The CDR3 runs from the conserved cysteine through the conserved F or W. The order of the fields is J gene, clone size, V gene, D gene, CDR3 DNA, CDR3 protein. D genes are given only for firm matches. A clone size is listed for some rows: how often the clone was seen (once, few, many), or a class if it is expanded.

J gene: TRBJ2-1; clone size: .; V gene: TRBV7-6; D gene: TRBD2; CDR3 DNA: TGTGCCAGCAGCTCTGGGACTAGCGGGGCATACAATGAGCAGTTCTTC; CDR3 protein: CASSSGTSGAYNEQFF
J gene: TRBJ2-5; clone size: .; V gene: TRBV5-1; D gene: .; CDR3 DNA: TGCGCCAGCAGCTTCTTCGCCACGGATACCCAGTACTTC; CDR3 protein: CASSFFATDTQYF
J gene: TRBJ2-1; clone size: .; V gene: TRBV7-2; D gene: TRBD2; CDR3 DNA: TGTGCCAGCAGCTCACCACTAGCGGGGGGATCAAGGAATGAGCAGTTCTTC; CDR3 protein: CASSSPLAGGSRNEQFF
J gene: TRBJ2-1; clone size: few; V gene: TRBV7-9; D gene: TRBD2; CDR3 DNA: TGTGCCAGCAGCTTAGAAGTAGCGGGGAGCTCCTACAATGAGCAGTTCTTC; CDR3 protein: CASSLEVAGSSYNEQFF
J gene: TRBJ2-1; clone size: .; V gene: TRBV7-2; D gene: TRBD2; CDR3 DNA: TGTGCCAGCAGCCCTGGGGCCTTTAGCGGGGGGGGGAATGAGCAGTTCTTC; CDR3 protein: CASSPGAFSGGGNEQFF
J gene: TRBJ1-3; clone size: .; V gene: TRBV7-6; D gene: .; CDR3 DNA: TGTGCCAGCAGCCCCCTTTACATCTCTGGAAACACCATATATTTT; CDR3 protein: CASSPLYISGNTIYF
J gene: TRBJ2-5; clone size: few; V gene: TRBV7-2; D gene: .; CDR3 DNA: TGTGCCAGCAGCTTAGTCGTGGGAGTCAGTCGGAAGGAGACCCAGTACTTC; CDR3 protein: CASSLVVGVSRKETQYF
J gene: TRBJ2-5; clone size: once; V gene: TRBV7-9; D gene: .; CDR3 DNA: TGTGCCAGCAGACCTACAGCCAACCAAGAGACCCAGTACTTC; CDR3 protein: CASRPTANQETQYF
J gene: TRBJ2-7; clone size: .; V gene: TRBV6-8; D gene: TRBD1; CDR3 DNA: TGTGCCAGCAGTTACCTTCACAGGGGTAAATACGAGCAGTACTTC; CDR3 protein: CASSYLHRGKYEQYF
J gene: TRBJ2-1; clone size: .; V gene: TRBV7-9; D gene: TRBD2; CDR3 DNA: TGTGCCAGCAGTCCGCCGGGACTAGCGGGGGGGCCTGAGCAGTTCTTC; CDR3 protein: CASSPPGLAGGPEQFF
J gene: TRBJ2-1; clone size: many; V gene: TRBV7-2; D gene: TRBD1; CDR3 DNA: TGTGCCAGCACCCGCCGGGGACAGGGAAACTACAATGAGCAGTTCTTC; CDR3 protein: CASTRRGQGNYNEQFF
J gene: TRBJ1-1; clone size: .; V gene: TRBV27; D gene: .; CDR3 DNA: TGTGCCAGCAGTCCGGGGGGGGCTTGGACTGAAGCTTTCTTT; CDR3 protein: CASSPGGAWTEAFF
J gene: TRBJ2-1; clone size: .; V gene: TRBV6-6; D gene: TRBD2; CDR3 DNA: TGTGCCAGCAGTTACTACCGGGAGGACAATGAGCAGTTCTTC; CDR3 protein: CASSYYREDNEQFF
J gene: TRBJ1-5; clone size: .; V gene: TRBV2; D gene: TRBD1; CDR3 DNA: TGTGCCAGCAGTGACAGGGGGGACGTCGGCAATCAGCCCCAGCATTTT; CDR3 protein: CASSDRGDVGNQPQHF
J gene: TRBJ2-4; clone size: .; V gene: TRBV12-5; D gene: .; CDR3 DNA: TGTGCTAGTGGCACTAGTTTTTCCCTCGCCAAAAACATTCAGTACTTC; CDR3 protein: CASGTSFSLAKNIQYF
J gene: TRBJ2-3; clone size: .; V gene: TRBV7-9; D gene: TRBD2; CDR3 DNA: TGTGCCAGCACCATAGCGGGAGCGGTAAGAGATACGCAGTATTTT; CDR3 protein: CASTIAGAVRDTQYF
J gene: TRBJ1-5; clone size: .; V gene: TRBV7-2; D gene: .; CDR3 DNA: TGTGCCAGCAGCTCCATGGCTTATCAGCCCCAGCATTTT; CDR3 protein: CASSSMAYQPQHF